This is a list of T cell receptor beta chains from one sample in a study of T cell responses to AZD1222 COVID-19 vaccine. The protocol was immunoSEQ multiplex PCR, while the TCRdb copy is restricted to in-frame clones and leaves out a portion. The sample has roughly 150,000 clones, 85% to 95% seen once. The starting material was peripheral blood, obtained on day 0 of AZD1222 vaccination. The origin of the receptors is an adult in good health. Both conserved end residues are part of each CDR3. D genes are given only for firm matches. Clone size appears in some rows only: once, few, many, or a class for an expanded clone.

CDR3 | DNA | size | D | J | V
CSASMSSGYGYTF | TGCAGTGCTAGTATGTCCTCTGGCTATGGCTACACCTTC | NA | NA | TRBJ1-2 | TRBV20-1
CASSRTGRDNQPQHF | TGTGCCAGCAGCAGGACAGGGAGGGACAATCAGCCCCAGCATTTT | NA | TRBD1 | TRBJ1-5 | TRBV28
CASSRGPGHLMNTEAFF | TGCGCCAGCAGCCGGGGGCCGGGACACCTTATGAACACTGAAGCTTTCTTT | NA | NA | TRBJ1-1 | TRBV4-1
CASSHSGSTDTQYF | TGCGCCAGCAGCCATAGCGGTAGCACAGATACGCAGTATTTT | NA | NA | TRBJ2-3 | TRBV5-1
CASSYSEQSEAFF | TGTGCCAGCAGTTACTCAGAACAGTCTGAAGCTTTCTTT | NA | NA | TRBJ1-1 | TRBV6-2/TRBV6-3
CASSFDRRSGQPQHF | TGTGCCAGCAGCTTCGACAGGAGGAGCGGGCAGCCCCAGCATTTT | NA | NA | TRBJ1-5 | TRBV7-2
CAWSVGAPRSYEQYF | TGTGCCTGGAGTGTGGGGGCGCCTCGGAGCTACGAGCAGTACTTC | NA | NA | TRBJ2-7 | TRBV30
CASSSVLSNQPQHF | TGTGCCAGCAGCTCAGTACTTAGCAATCAGCCCCAGCATTTT | NA | NA | TRBJ1-5 | TRBV7-9
CASSPTGDTEAFF | TGTGCCAGCAGTCCCACAGGGGATACTGAAGCTTTCTTT | NA | TRBD1 | TRBJ1-1 | TRBV12-3/TRBV12-4
CASSYRERYEQYF | TGTGCCAGCAGTTACAGGGAGCGCTACGAGCAGTACTTC | NA | NA | TRBJ2-7 | TRBV27
CASSLAGSNYGYTF | TGTGCCAGCAGCTTGGCCGGGAGTAACTATGGCTACACCTTC | NA | NA | TRBJ1-2 | TRBV5-6
CASSPKGNQPQHF | TGTGCCAGCAGTCCAAAGGGGAATCAGCCCCAGCATTTT | NA | NA | TRBJ1-5 | TRBV28
CASSLTTGNLNTEAFF | TGTGCCAGCAGCCTAACCACAGGGAATTTGAACACTGAAGCTTTCTTT | once | NA | TRBJ1-1 | TRBV7-9
CASSQDLPGSGETQYF | TGCGCCAGCAGCCAAGATCTGCCTGGGTCGGGGGAGACCCAGTACTTC | once | NA | TRBJ2-5 | TRBV4-3
CASSIESARRGSQHF | TGTGCCAGTAGTATAGAGTCCGCGAGAAGAGGATCCCAGCATTTT | NA | NA | TRBJ1-5 | TRBV19
CASSLDSYNEQFF | TGTGCCAGCAGCTTGGACTCCTACAATGAGCAGTTCTTC | NA | NA | TRBJ2-1 | TRBV7-2
CASSSTSGVEEQFF | TGTGCCAGCAGTTCTACTAGCGGGGTGGAGGAGCAGTTCTTC | NA | TRBD2 | TRBJ2-1 | TRBV6-5
CASGLWGDYGYTF | TGTGCTAGTGGTTTGTGGGGGGACTATGGCTACACCTTC | NA | NA | TRBJ1-2 | TRBV12-5
CASGLGAGQAFF | TGTGCCAGCGGCTTGGGGGCAGGGCAGGCTTTCTTT | NA | NA | TRBJ1-1 | TRBV2
CASSSSGALYEQYF | TGTGCCAGCAGCTCTAGCGGGGCCCTCTACGAGCAGTACTTC | NA | TRBD2 | TRBJ2-7 | TRBV7-9
CASSFRRSTEAFF | TGCGCCAGCAGCTTCAGGAGGAGCACTGAAGCTTTCTTT | once | NA | TRBJ1-1 | TRBV5-1
CASILAEGHEQFF | TGTGCCAGTATTTTAGCGGAAGGGCATGAGCAGTTCTTC | NA | NA | TRBJ2-1 | TRBV6-6
CAWSRASQPQHF | TGTGCCTGGAGTAGGGCTAGCCAGCCCCAGCATTTT | NA | NA | TRBJ1-5 | TRBV30
CATSDRTVNYGYTF | TGTGCCACCAGTGATCGGACAGTCAACTATGGCTACACCTTC | NA | NA | TRBJ1-2 | TRBV24-1
CSVSTNTGVHQPQHF | TGCAGCGTCTCTACGAACACAGGGGTCCATCAGCCCCAGCATTTT | NA | TRBD1 | TRBJ1-5 | TRBV29-1
CASSDHQTGGAFFPSGQPQHF | TGTGCCAGCAGTGACCATCAGACAGGGGGCGCTTTCTTCCCGTCAGGTCAGCCCCAGCATTTT | NA | TRBD1 | TRBJ1-5 | TRBV6-4
CASSQDLRTSAISYEQYF | TGTGCCAGCAGCCAAGATCTAAGGACTAGCGCCATTTCCTACGAGCAGTACTTC | NA | TRBD2 | TRBJ2-7 | TRBV4-2
CAWRDLYSLIGGYTF | TGTGCCTGGAGGGATCTGTACTCCCTCATAGGGGGCTACACCTTC | NA | NA | TRBJ1-2 | TRBV30
CASSQERSGYTF | TGTGCCAGCAGCCAAGAAAGGAGCGGCTACACCTTC | NA | NA | TRBJ1-2 | TRBV3-1/TRBV3-2
CASNGPLRANEKLFF | TGTGCCAGCAACGGGCCTCTTAGGGCTAATGAAAAACTGTTTTTT | NA | NA | TRBJ1-4 | TRBV6-5
CASSSPSGRPSGELFF | TGTGCCAGTAGTTCTCCTAGCGGGAGGCCCTCCGGGGAGCTGTTTTTT | NA | TRBD2 | TRBJ2-2 | TRBV19
CATGQGTYQPQHF | TGTGCCACCGGACAGGGGACTTATCAGCCCCAGCATTTT | NA | TRBD1 | TRBJ1-5 | TRBV19
CASSRGDSDYGYTF | TGTGCCAGCAGCCGGGGAGACAGTGACTATGGCTACACCTTC | NA | NA | TRBJ1-2 | TRBV5-6
CASSLGRENSPLHF | TGTGCCAGTAGTCTAGGACGGGAAAATTCACCCCTCCACTTT | NA | NA | TRBJ1-6 | TRBV19
CASSPLGTDSAEAFF | TGTGCCAGCTCACCCCTCGGGACAGACTCCGCTGAAGCTTTCTTT | NA | TRBD1 | TRBJ1-1 | TRBV18
CASSAPLLTGNTGELFF | TGTGCCAGCAGTGCCCCCCTTCTTACGGGGAACACCGGGGAGCTGTTTTTT | NA | NA | TRBJ2-2 | TRBV25-1
CASSPQTGGRTQYF | TGTGCCAGCAGCCCCCAGACAGGTGGGCGGACCCAGTACTTC | NA | NA | TRBJ2-5 | TRBV7-9
CASSQDPQGIGEKLFF | TGTGCCAGCAGCCAAGATCCGCAGGGGATCGGTGAAAAACTGTTTTTT | NA | NA | TRBJ1-4 | TRBV3-1/TRBV3-2
CATQGTETNYGYTF | TGTGCCACCCAGGGGACGGAAACTAACTATGGCTACACCTTC | NA | NA | TRBJ1-2 | TRBV15
CASSLWSRGGANQPQHF | TGTGCCAGCAGTTTATGGTCCCGGGGGGGGGCTAACCAGCCCCAGCATTTT | NA | NA | TRBJ1-5 | TRBV28
CATGVRGPEAFF | TGTGCCACCGGAGTAAGGGGGCCGGAAGCTTTCTTT | NA | TRBD1 | TRBJ1-1 | TRBV28
CASSAHRDLHTGELFF | TGTGCCAGCAGCGCCCACCGGGACCTGCACACCGGGGAGCTGTTTTTT | NA | NA | TRBJ2-2 | TRBV7-9
CASSLLGTSDSGGVGELFF | TGTGCCAGCAGTTTACTTGGGACTAGTGATAGTGGAGGAGTAGGGGAGCTGTTTTTT | NA | TRBD2 | TRBJ2-2 | TRBV28
CASNNRDRGYEQYF | TGTGCCAGCAACAACCGGGACAGGGGATACGAGCAGTACTTC | NA | TRBD1 | TRBJ2-7 | TRBV7-9
CASSPRTVNSGNTIYF | TGTGCCAGCAGCCCCCGGACGGTTAACTCTGGAAACACCATATATTTT | NA | NA | TRBJ1-3 | TRBV14
CASSLVGGAGYDYTF | TGCGCCAGCAGCTTGGTCGGGGGCGCGGGGTATGACTACACCTTC | once | NA | TRBJ1-2 | TRBV5-1
CASSVAPRETEAFF | TGTGCCAGCAGCGTAGCTCCGAGGGAGACTGAAGCTTTCTTT | NA | NA | TRBJ1-1 | TRBV9
CASSGGGRNTEAFF | TGCGCCAGCTCTGGGGGGGGCAGGAACACTGAAGCTTTCTTT | NA | NA | TRBJ1-1 | TRBV23-1
CASSPPVDRAYEQYF | TGTGCCAGCAGTCCCCCCGTGGACAGGGCCTACGAGCAGTACTTC | NA | TRBD1 | TRBJ2-7 | TRBV27
CASSSPRTSGREQFF | TGTGCCAGCAGCTCACCAAGGACTAGCGGAAGGGAGCAGTTCTTC | NA | TRBD2 | TRBJ2-1 | TRBV7-9
CASSPRRTADAFF | TGTGCCAGCTCACCGAGGCGGACCGCGGACGCTTTCTTT | NA | NA | TRBJ1-1 | TRBV18
CASSSTGMNTEAFF | TGTGCCAGCAGTTCGACAGGGATGAACACTGAAGCTTTCTTT | NA | TRBD1 | TRBJ1-1 | TRBV27